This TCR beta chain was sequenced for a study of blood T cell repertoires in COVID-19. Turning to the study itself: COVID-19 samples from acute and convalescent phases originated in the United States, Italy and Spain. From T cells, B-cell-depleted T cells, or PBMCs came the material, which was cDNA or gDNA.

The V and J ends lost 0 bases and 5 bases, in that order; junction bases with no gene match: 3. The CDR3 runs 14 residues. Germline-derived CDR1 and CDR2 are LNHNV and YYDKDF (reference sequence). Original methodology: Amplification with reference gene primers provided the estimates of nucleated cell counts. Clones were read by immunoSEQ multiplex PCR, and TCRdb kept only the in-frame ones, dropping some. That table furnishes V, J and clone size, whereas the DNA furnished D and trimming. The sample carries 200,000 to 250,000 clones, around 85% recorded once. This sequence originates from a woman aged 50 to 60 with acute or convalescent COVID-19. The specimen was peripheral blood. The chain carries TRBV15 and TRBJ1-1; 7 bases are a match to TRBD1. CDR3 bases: TGTGCCACCAGCAGAGACGAGGGGGCGACTGAAGCTTTCTTT. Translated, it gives CATSRDEGATEAFF.